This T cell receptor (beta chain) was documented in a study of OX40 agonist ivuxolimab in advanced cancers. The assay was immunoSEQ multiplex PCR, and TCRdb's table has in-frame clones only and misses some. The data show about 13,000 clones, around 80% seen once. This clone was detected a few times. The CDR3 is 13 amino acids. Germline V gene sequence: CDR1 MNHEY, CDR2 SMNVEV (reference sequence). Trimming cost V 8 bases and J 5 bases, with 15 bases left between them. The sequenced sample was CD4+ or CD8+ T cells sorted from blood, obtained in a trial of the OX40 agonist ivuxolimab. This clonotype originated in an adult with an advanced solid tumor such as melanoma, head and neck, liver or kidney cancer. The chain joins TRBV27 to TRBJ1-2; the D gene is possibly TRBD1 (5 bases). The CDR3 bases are TGTGCCAGCGCGCTCCGGGGCGGGTATGGCTACACCTTC. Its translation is CASALRGGYGYTF.